Listed below are T cell receptor beta chains from one sample, sequenced in a study of T cell responses to AZD1222 COVID-19 vaccine. TCRdb keeps only in-frame clones here, not all; method: immunoSEQ multiplex PCR. Of more than 150,000 clones in the sample, approximately 92% were seen once. The sample was peripheral blood, taken on day 0 of AZD1222 vaccination. These receptors all come from an adult in good health. The CDR3 runs from the conserved cysteine through the conserved F or W. A D gene is named only where the DNA matches it firmly. Some rows mark clone size as missing; the rest say once, few, many or name a class of expanded clone.

TRBV3-1/TRBV3-2	TRBJ1-1	NA	NA	TGTGCCAGCAGCCAAGGCAGGGACGCTGAAGCTTTCTTT	CASSQGRDAEAFF
TRBV29-1	TRBJ1-1	TRBD1	NA	TGCAGCGTTGAGGGGAGACAGGGGGCAACTGAAGCTTTCTTT	CSVEGRQGATEAFF
TRBV6-1	TRBJ2-7	NA	NA	TGTGCCAGCAGTGAACTGTGGCGACTCGAGAATAACGAGCAGTACTTC	CASSELWRLENNEQYF
TRBV5-5	TRBJ1-1	TRBD1	few	TGTGCCAGCAGCTTAAGGACAGGGAACACTGAAGCTTTCTTT	CASSLRTGNTEAFF
TRBV7-2	TRBJ1-2	TRBD1	NA	TGTGCCAGCAGCTACAGCGGAGGGGGCGGGTACACCTTC	CASSYSGGGGYTF
TRBV6-5	TRBJ1-5	TRBD1	NA	TGTGCCAGCAGGGAGGGGGCTTATGACAATCAGCCCCAGCATTTT	CASREGAYDNQPQHF
TRBV27	TRBJ2-7	NA	few	TGTGCCAGCAGTTTACAGGGTACCTACGAGCAGTACTTC	CASSLQGTYEQYF
TRBV7-9	TRBJ2-2	TRBD1	NA	TGTGCCAGCAGCCCACGGACAGGGAACACCGGGGAGCTGTTTTTT	CASSPRTGNTGELFF
TRBV20-1	TRBJ1-2	NA	NA	TGCAGTGCCAGTCAGATCTATGGCTACACCTTC	CSASQIYGYTF
TRBV4-1	TRBJ2-2	NA	NA	TGCGCCAGCAGCCAGTGGTGGGGAAGTGGGTCCGGGGAGCTGTTTTTT	CASSQWWGSGSGELFF
TRBV9	TRBJ2-7	TRBD2	once	TGTGCCAGCGGGGGGGGACTAGCGGGATTCGACGAGCAGTACTTC	CASGGGLAGFDEQYF
TRBV19	TRBJ2-3	TRBD1	NA	TGTGCCAGTAAGACCAGACAGGGAAACACAGATACGCAGTATTTT	CASKTRQGNTDTQYF
TRBV6-6	TRBJ2-7	NA	NA	TGTGCCAGCAGTTACGGGAGAGCGACCTACGAGCAGTACTTC	CASSYGRATYEQYF
TRBV19	TRBJ1-1	TRBD1	NA	TGTGCCAGTAGTACCCTCTGGACAGGGGAGAGGACTGAAGCTTTCTTT	CASSTLWTGERTEAFF
TRBV18	TRBJ1-2	NA	once	TGTGCCAGCTCACCTATGGACTATGGCTACACCTTC	CASSPMDYGYTF
TRBV2	TRBJ2-3	TRBD2	NA	TGTGCCAGAAAAGGGAGACTAGCGTCAGATACGCAGTATTTT	CARKGRLASDTQYF
TRBV5-4	TRBJ2-1	TRBD2	NA	TGTGCCAGCAGCTGGGCAGCGGGGGACAATGAGCAGTTCTTC	CASSWAAGDNEQFF
TRBV6-5	TRBJ2-1	TRBD1	NA	TGTGCCAGCAGTCGGGACAGCGGATTTAACAATGAGCAGTTCTTC	CASSRDSGFNNEQFF
TRBV21-1	TRBJ2-3	NA	NA	TGTGCCAGCAGCAAAGAAACTGACACTAGCACAGATACGCAGTATTTT	CASSKETDTSTDTQYF
TRBV2	TRBJ1-6	TRBD1	NA	TGTGCCAGCACTCCCGCCGGTGGGACAGGGGCTTCACCCCTCCACTTT	CASTPAGGTGASPLHF
TRBV6-6	TRBJ1-2	NA	NA	TGTGCCAGCAGCTCCGGTCAGACTAACTATGGCTACACCTTC	CASSSGQTNYGYTF
TRBV30	TRBJ1-1	NA	once	TGTGCCTGGAGGGAACAAGGACGGACTGAAGCTTTCTTT	CAWREQGRTEAFF
TRBV27	TRBJ1-2	TRBD1	NA	TGTGCCAGCAGTGGATACAGGGGGTATGGCTACACCTTC	CASSGYRGYGYTF
TRBV28	TRBJ2-2	NA	NA	TGTGCCAGCAGTTTGGGGGCCGGGGAGCTGTTTTTT	CASSLGAGELFF
TRBV28	TRBJ1-2	NA	NA	TGTGCCAGCATTCTGGGGTCGACAGGTTATGGCTACACCTTC	CASILGSTGYGYTF
TRBV6-5	TRBJ2-6	NA	NA	TGTGCCAGCAGTTACTCGAGTTTGGGGGCCAACGTCCTGACTTTC	CASSYSSLGANVLTF
TRBV9	TRBJ2-1	TRBD1	NA	TGTGCCAGCAGCGGAACAGGGGCTTCCTACAATGAGCAGTTCTTC	CASSGTGASYNEQFF
TRBV10-3	TRBJ2-2	NA	NA	TGTGCCATCGGAGGGGAGTCGAACACCGGGGAGCTGTTTTTT	CAIGGESNTGELFF
TRBV7-9	TRBJ2-3	NA	NA	TGTGCCAGCAGCTCCAATAGGGATGCAGATACGCAGTATTTT	CASSSNRDADTQYF
TRBV4-1	TRBJ2-1	NA	NA	TGCGCCAGCAGCCAAGTTCCCCGGGGGCAAGAGCAGTTCTTC	CASSQVPRGQEQFF
TRBV9	TRBJ2-1	NA	NA	TGTGCCAGCAGCGTAATGGCCTACAATGAGCAGTTCTTC	CASSVMAYNEQFF
TRBV7-6	TRBJ2-7	NA	NA	TGTGCCAGCAGCCGAGAACTAGCAGCCGGCGAGCAGTACTTC	CASSRELAAGEQYF
TRBV5-4	TRBJ2-3	NA	NA	TGTGCCAGCAGTAACCCAGGGGGCACAGATACGCAGTATTTT	CASSNPGGTDTQYF
TRBV6-1	TRBJ1-6	TRBD1	NA	TGTGCCAGCAGTGAAACGGGACAGGCCAATTCACCCCTCCACTTT	CASSETGQANSPLHF
TRBV7-9	TRBJ1-2	NA	NA	TGTGCCAGCAGCTTAGGGGTTGGGGGCGCTGATGGCTACACCTTC	CASSLGVGGADGYTF
TRBV24-1	TRBJ1-6	NA	NA	TGTGCCACCAGTGATTTTGGACGGGAAAATTCACCCCTCCACTTT	CATSDFGRENSPLHF
TRBV27	TRBJ1-5	NA	NA	TGTGCCAGCAGTTTATCGTCTAGGCAGCCTTATAGCAATCAGCCCCAGCATTTT	CASSLSSRQPYSNQPQHF
TRBV11-2	TRBJ1-2	TRBD1	NA	TGTGCCAGCAGCTTAGACGACAGGGGAAAAGGGGGCTACACCTTC	CASSLDDRGKGGYTF